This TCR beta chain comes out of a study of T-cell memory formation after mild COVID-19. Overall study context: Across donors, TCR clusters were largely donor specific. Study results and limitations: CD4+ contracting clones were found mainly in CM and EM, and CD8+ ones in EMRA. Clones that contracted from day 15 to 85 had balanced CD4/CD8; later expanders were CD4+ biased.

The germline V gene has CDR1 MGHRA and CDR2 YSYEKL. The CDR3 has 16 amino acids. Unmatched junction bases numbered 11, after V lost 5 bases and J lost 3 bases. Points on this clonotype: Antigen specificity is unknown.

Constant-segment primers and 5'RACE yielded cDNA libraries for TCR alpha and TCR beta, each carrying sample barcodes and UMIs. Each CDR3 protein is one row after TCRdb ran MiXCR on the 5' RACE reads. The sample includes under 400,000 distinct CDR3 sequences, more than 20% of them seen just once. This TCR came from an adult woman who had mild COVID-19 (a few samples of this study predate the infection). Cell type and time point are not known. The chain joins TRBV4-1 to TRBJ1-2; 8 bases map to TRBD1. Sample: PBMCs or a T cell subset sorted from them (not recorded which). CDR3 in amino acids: CASSTGGTGGYYGYTF. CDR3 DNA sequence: TGCGCCAGCAGCACCGGGGGAACAGGGGGATACTATGGCTACACCTTC.